What follows describes a single T cell receptor beta chain. What it binds is unknown. Produced via immunoSEQ multiplex PCR; TCRdb's table is partial and in-frame only. Among about 73,000 clones, 92% were seen once, and the ten largest hold approximately 9.3%. The data derive from a study of OX40 agonist ivuxolimab in advanced cancers. Background on the study: All patients had ivuxolimab intravenously every 2 weeks at 0.01 to 10 mg/kg.

Study-wide results and caveats: Average numbers of expanded clones were greater in CD8+ T cells than in CD4+. Some of the nonresponding patients also showed low levels of normalized T-cell clonal expansion.

This sequence was found in an adult with an advanced solid tumor such as melanoma, head and neck, liver or kidney cancer. Sequenced here: CD4+ or CD8+ T cells sorted from blood, sampled in a trial of the OX40 agonist ivuxolimab.

CDR3 sequence (DNA): TGCGCCAGCAGCCACCCCGGGACTAGCGGCTCCTTCACCGTCTCCTACGAGCAGTACTTC. Translated, it gives CASSHPGTSGSFTVSYEQYF. The chain uses TRBV4-1 and TRBJ2-7; 11 bases match TRBD2. Trimming at V came to 3 bases and at J to 0 bases, leaving 16 bases not matched to a gene. The length of the CDR3 is 20 residues. Germline CDR1 reads MGHRA; CDR2 reads YSYEKL.